This T cell receptor beta chain was retrieved from a study of neoadjuvant anti-PD-1 for oral cavity cancer. Sequencing was performed with immunoSEQ multiplex PCR; in TCRdb, only in-frame clones are kept and a portion is missing. Here the sample spans about 14,000 clones, 70% being singletons. The CDR3 covers 13 residues. V lost 7 bases to trimming and J lost 1 base; unmatched junction nucleotides: 4. Germline V gives CDR1 LNHDA, CDR2 SQIVND (reference sequence). V is TRBV19 and J is TRBJ2-7, with 7 positions matching TRBD1. This sequence was found in a person between 35 and 79 years old with oral cavity squamous cell carcinoma. The source was PBMCs, collected before nivolumab (anti-PD-1) treatment. The CDR3 is CASKGDSSYEQYF. CDR3 nucleotides: TGTGCCAGTAAAGGGGACAGTTCCTACGAGCAGTACTTC.